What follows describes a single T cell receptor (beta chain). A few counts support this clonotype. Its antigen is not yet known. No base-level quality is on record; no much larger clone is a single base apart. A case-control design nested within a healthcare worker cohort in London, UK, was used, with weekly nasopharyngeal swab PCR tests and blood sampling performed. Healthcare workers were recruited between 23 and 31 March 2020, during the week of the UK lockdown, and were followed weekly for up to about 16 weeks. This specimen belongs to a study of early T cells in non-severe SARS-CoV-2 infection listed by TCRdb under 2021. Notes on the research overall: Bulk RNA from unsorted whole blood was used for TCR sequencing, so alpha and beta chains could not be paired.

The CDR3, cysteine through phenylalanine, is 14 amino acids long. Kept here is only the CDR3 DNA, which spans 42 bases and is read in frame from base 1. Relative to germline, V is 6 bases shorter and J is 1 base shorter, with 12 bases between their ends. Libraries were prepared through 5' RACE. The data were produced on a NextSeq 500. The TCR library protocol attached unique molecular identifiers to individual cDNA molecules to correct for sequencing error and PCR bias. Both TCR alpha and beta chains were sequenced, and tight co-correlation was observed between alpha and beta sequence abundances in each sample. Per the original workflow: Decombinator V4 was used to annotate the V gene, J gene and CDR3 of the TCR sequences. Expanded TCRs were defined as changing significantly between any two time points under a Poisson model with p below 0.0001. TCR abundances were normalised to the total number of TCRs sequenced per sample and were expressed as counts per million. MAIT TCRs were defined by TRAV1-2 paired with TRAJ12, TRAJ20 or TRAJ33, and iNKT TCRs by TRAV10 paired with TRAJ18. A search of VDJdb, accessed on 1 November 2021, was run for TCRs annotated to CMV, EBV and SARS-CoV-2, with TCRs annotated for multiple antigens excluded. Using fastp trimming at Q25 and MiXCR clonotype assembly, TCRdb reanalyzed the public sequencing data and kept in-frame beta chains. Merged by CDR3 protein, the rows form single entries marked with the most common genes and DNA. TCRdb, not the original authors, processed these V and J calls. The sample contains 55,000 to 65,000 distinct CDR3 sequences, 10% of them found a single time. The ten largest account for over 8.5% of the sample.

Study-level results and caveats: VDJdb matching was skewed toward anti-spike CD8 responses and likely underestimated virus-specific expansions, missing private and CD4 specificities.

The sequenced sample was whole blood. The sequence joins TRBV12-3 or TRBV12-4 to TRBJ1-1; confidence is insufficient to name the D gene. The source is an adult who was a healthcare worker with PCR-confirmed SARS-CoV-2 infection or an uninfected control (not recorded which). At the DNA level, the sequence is TGTGCCAGCAGGCGGACTGGGGAGAACACTGAAGCTTTCTTT. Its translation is CASRRTGENTEAFF.